This T cell receptor beta chain comes out of a study of cytotoxic CD8 clonotypes in ibrutinib-treated CLL. Trimming shortened V by 5 bases and J by 2 bases, and 12 bases separated the two germline ends. The CDR3 spans 15 residues. Germline values: CDR1 LNHDA, CDR2 SQIVND (reference sequence). Whole-study results and caveats: Public clonotypes were uncommon and contracted or stayed stable on treatment.

Using immunoSEQ multiplex PCR, the repertoire was profiled, and TCRdb retains in-frame clones only, with some absent. Of under 150,000 clones listed, 80% are singletons. Comments on this clone: The antigen remains unidentified.

The chain combines TRBV19 with TRBJ2-2; tentative D call: TRBD2 (5 bases). The TCR was taken from a human donor with chronic lymphocytic leukemia. The sequenced sample was PBMCs, obtained after 36 months of ibrutinib treatment. The CDR3 region has the DNA TGTGCCAGTAGTCTAAGGACGGGAAACACCGGGGAGCTGTTTTTT. It codes for CASSLRTGNTGELFF.